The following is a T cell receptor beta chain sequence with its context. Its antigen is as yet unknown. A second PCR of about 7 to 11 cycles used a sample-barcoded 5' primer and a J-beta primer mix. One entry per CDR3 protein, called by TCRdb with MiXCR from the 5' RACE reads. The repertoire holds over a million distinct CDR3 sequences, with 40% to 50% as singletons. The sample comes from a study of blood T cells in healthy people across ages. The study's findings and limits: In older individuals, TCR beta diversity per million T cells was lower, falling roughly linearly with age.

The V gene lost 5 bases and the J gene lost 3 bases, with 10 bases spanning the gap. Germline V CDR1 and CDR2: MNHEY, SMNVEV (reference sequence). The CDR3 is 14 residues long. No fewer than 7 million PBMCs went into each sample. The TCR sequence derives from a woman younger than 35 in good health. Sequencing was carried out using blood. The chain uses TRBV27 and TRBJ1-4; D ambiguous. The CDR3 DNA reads TGTGCCAGCAGTCCAGGTTCAGCTAATGAAAAACTGTTTTTT. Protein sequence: CASSPGSANEKLFF.